The 20 T cell receptor beta chains reported below all come from one sample, sequenced in a study of cytomegalovirus exposure and HLA in healthy donors. 13 Jbeta primers and 60 Vbeta primers were used for the PCR. Measured with immunoSEQ multiplex PCR; TCRdb has only the in-frame clones, and not every one. The sample includes 90,000 to 120,000 clones, 74% of them seen just once. What was sequenced was PBMCs. The receptors were gathered from a man in his forties or fifties in good health and CMV-seropositive.

The genes are TRBV6-5 and TRBJ1-5; D is uncertain. V dropped 7 bases and J dropped 0 bases, with 13 bases sitting between them. This CDR3 spans 15 amino acids. The germline V gene encodes CDR1 MNHEY and CDR2 SVGAGI. The CDR3 region is CASNWSGSSNQPQHF. The DNA of the CDR3 is TGTGCCAGCAACTGGAGCGGTTCTAGCAATCAGCCCCAGCATTTT.

The chain joins TRBV6-6 to TRBJ2-1, with a tentative D call TRBD2 (6 bases). The V end was cut by 2 bases, the J end by 3 bases, with 11 bases between. Germline assignment: CDR1 MNHNY and CDR2 SVGAGI (reference sequence). The CDR3 is 15 amino acids. In DNA, the CDR3 is TGTGCCAGCAGTTACGAAATGGACTACTACAATGAGCAGTTCTTC. Its translation is CASSYEMDYYNEQFF.

This clone was found a few times. V and J are TRBV5-1 and TRBJ1-3; tentatively, D is TRBD1 (6 bases). This CDR3 spans 14 amino acids. Per the germline V gene, CDR1 is SGHRS and CDR2 is YFSETQ. The V gene lost 4 bases and the J gene lost 4 bases, with 12 bases spanning the gap. CDR3 nucleotide sequence: TGCGCCAGCAGCATACAGGGAGAGGGAAACACCATATATTTT. Residues: CASSIQGEGNTIYF.

This rearrangement joins TRBV5-1 to TRBJ2-7; the D gene is possibly TRBD1 (6 bases). CDR1 and CDR2 from the germline V gene are SGHRS and YFSETQ. CDR3 size: 16 residues. The germline V and J ends were trimmed by 3 bases and 0 bases, with 16 bases remaining between them. DNA for the CDR3: TGCGCCAGCAGCTCGCTAGGGACACCAGTCTCCTACGAGCAGTACTTC. This codes for CASSSLGTPVSYEQYF.

For this clone: Germline is not matched at one junction end, which may reflect a read error. This chain uses TRBV7-2 with TRBJ2-6; 9 bases match TRBD2. This CDR3 has 18 amino acids. Germline assignment: CDR1 SGHTA and CDR2 FQGNSA. In nucleotides, the CDR3 is TGTGCCAGCAGCTTAGATGGCGGGGGGGCCGCTGGGGCCAACGGCCTGACTTTC. Its protein product is CASSLDGGGAAGANGLTF.

The J gene is TRBJ1-5, the V gene TRBV10-3; no clear D gene. V shed 11 bases and J shed 6 bases, with 23 bases lying between them. The CDR3 loop spans 15 amino acids. The germline gives CDR1 ENHRY, CDR2 SYGVKD. The CDR3 sequence: CAASITGRVGQPQHF. The CDR3 bases are TGTGCCGCTTCCATCACGGGGAGGGTGGGTCAGCCCCAGCATTTT.

The V gene is TRBV6-5, the J gene TRBJ1-4; TRBD1 aligns across 7 bases. Germline V gives CDR1 MNHEY, CDR2 SVGAGI. The CDR3 has 13 residues. J was trimmed by 8 bases and V by 6 bases; bases with no gene match: 6. The chain's CDR3 is CASRDRIREKLFF. The CDR3 nucleotides are TGTGCCAGCAGGGACAGGATACGGGAAAAACTGTTTTTT.

This clone showed up just once. This chain uses TRBV6-6 with TRBJ2-7, with 7 bases aligning to TRBD1. Germline CDR1 and CDR2: MNHNY and SVGAGI (reference sequence). V lost 0 bases, J lost 4 bases, and 3 bases stayed unmatched. The CDR3 covers 14 residues. CDR3 bases: TGTGCCAGCAGTTACTCAGGGACAGTTTACGAGCAGTACTTC. Protein sequence: CASSYSGTVYEQYF.

The chain carries TRBV28 and TRBJ1-3; tentatively, D is TRBD1 (5 bases). Germline V gives CDR1 MDHEN, CDR2 SYDVKM. The V gene lost 6 bases and the J gene lost 2 bases, with 5 bases spanning the gap. The CDR3 consists of 12 residues. The CDR3 is CASRDTGNTIYF. Here the CDR3 DNA reads TGTGCCAGCAGGGACACTGGAAACACCATATATTTT.

The chain is built from TRBV5-1 and TRBJ2-7; TRBD2 aligns across 7 bases. Trimming at V came to 0 bases and at J to 5 bases, leaving 11 bases not matched to a gene. The CDR3 totals 16 residues. Per germline, CDR1 SGHRS and CDR2 YFSETQ. The CDR3 DNA sequence: TGCGCCAGCAGCTTGGAGTCCGCGGGAGTTGGCCACGAGCAGTACTTC. Protein: CASSLESAGVGHEQYF.

This clone occurred a few times. The V and J genes are TRBV5-4 and TRBJ1-2; TRBD1 matches at 8 bases. The CDR3 totals 14 residues. Germline CDR1 is SGHNT and CDR2 is YYREEE (reference sequence). After removal of 2 bases from V and 4 bases from J, the junction contained 4 bases not matched to a gene. The CDR3 bases are TGTGCCAGCAGCTTATCCGGGACAGGCTATGGCTACACCTTC. It codes for CASSLSGTGYGYTF. Variable domain in full (rest from reference TRBV5-4 and TRBJ1-2): ETGVTQSPTHLIKTRGQQVTLRCSSQSGHNTVSWYQQALGQGPQFIFQYYREEENGRGNFPPRFSGLQFPNYSSELNVNALELDDSALYLCASSLSGTGYGYTFGSGTRLTVV.

This chain links TRBV18 with TRBJ2-1; 7 bases line up with TRBD1. This CDR3 contains 16 residues. V shed 1 base, J shed 7 bases, and the junction held 10 bases outside the gene matches. Germline V gene lookup returns CDR1 KGHSH and CDR2 LQKENI. DNA of the CDR3: TGTGCCAGCTCACCACAAGGGGGCGGTCAATCAAATGAGCAGTTCTTC. Translated: CASSPQGGGQSNEQFF.

The chain links TRBV7-2 to TRBJ2-3, with 9 bases that match TRBD2. This CDR3 contains 15 residues. Trimming removed 1 base from V and 7 bases from J; junction bases left unmatched: 6. Germline V gives CDR1 SGHTA, CDR2 FQGNSA. The CDR3 DNA is TGTGCCAGCAGCTTAGGGGTGCTAGCGGGGTATACGCAGTATTTT. Translation gives CASSLGVLAGYTQYF.

This chain connects TRBV5-1 to TRBJ2-3; TRBD2 matches 7 bases. Germline CDR1 and CDR2: SGHRS and YFSETQ. The CDR3 consists of 15 residues. The junction had 5 bases not matched to a gene; V was cut back by 2 bases and J by 2 bases. The DNA for the CDR3 is TGCGCCAGCAGCTTCCCTAGCGGATACACAGATACGCAGTATTTT. It specifies CASSFPSGYTDTQYF.

The V gene is TRBV10-3, the J gene TRBJ1-6; TRBD1 agrees at 10 bases. This CDR3 spans 15 amino acids. Germline CDR1 and CDR2: ENHRY and SYGVKD. The ends lost 5 bases at V and 7 bases at J; junction bases unmatched: 5. CDR3 protein: CAISRQGARNSPLHF. The DNA of the CDR3 is TGTGCCATCAGTAGACAGGGGGCCCGGAATTCACCCCTCCACTTT.

On this clone itself: Other DNA sequences in the sample encode the same CDR3. V and J are TRBV6-5 and TRBJ1-1; 9 positions agree with TRBD1. CDR1 is MNHEY and CDR2 is SVGAGI in the germline V gene. V lost 5 bases, J lost 5 bases, and 6 bases stayed unmatched. The CDR3 is 14 residues long. The DNA of the CDR3 is TGTGCCAGCAGTAGACAGGGGGGGAGGACTGAAGCTTTCTTT. This codes for CASSRQGGRTEAFF.

This chain uses TRBV15 with TRBJ1-1, with D possibly matching TRBD1 (6 bases). The germline gives CDR1 LNHNV, CDR2 YYDKDF (reference sequence). The V end lost 5 bases, the J end lost 8 bases, and 18 bases lay between the germline ends. This CDR3 has 14 residues. The chain's CDR3 is CATSPRTVPREAFF. Written as DNA, the CDR3 is TGTGCCACCAGCCCCCGGACAGTCCCAAGGGAAGCTTTCTTT.

This CDR3 is CASSPRQGNGQPQHF. The CDR3 DNA sequence: TGCGCCAGCAGCCCCAGACAGGGGAACGGCCAGCCCCAGCATTTT. V gene TRBV4-1 combines with J gene TRBJ1-5; 8 bases are shared with TRBD1. V dropped 4 bases and J dropped 7; count of bases not matched to a gene: 9. The germline gives CDR1 MGHRA, CDR2 YSYEKL. CDR3 length: 15 residues.

The sample holds a few counts of this clone. The rearrangement links TRBV7-3 to TRBJ2-5, with 10 bases identical to TRBD2. The length of the CDR3 is 17 residues. Germline loops: CDR1 SGHTA, CDR2 FQGTGA. The V segment lost 3 bases and the J segment 0 bases; nucleotides outside the gene matches: 7. In DNA form, the CDR3 reads TGTGCCAGCAGCTTTACGGAAACTAGCGGGGACCAAGAGACCCAGTACTTC. Translated, it gives CASSFTETSGDQETQYF.

The chain carries TRBV29-1 and TRBJ2-7, with D possibly being TRBD2 (6 bases). The V gene lost 5 bases and the J gene lost 3 bases, with 8 bases spanning the gap. This CDR3 comprises 11 residues. In germline, CDR1 is SQVTM, CDR2 ANQGSEA. CDR3: CSVRRDYEQYF. DNA of the CDR3: TGCAGCGTTCGGCGGGACTACGAGCAGTACTTC.